What follows are 32 T cell receptor beta chains derived from one specimen sequenced in a study of PD-1 blockade in classical Hodgkin lymphoma. Assay: immunoSEQ multiplex PCR; the TCRdb copy retains only in-frame clones and omits some. The table has approximately 25,000 clones, roughly 84% seen once. Each patient's relapse followed autologous stem cell transplantation, and brentuximab vedotin exposure varied. Magnetic negative selection was used to purify CD4+ T cells from thawed PBMCs. Sample: CD4+ T cells from blood, taken at baseline. The receptors come from a human donor with classical Hodgkin lymphoma.

The chain couples TRBV11-2 to TRBJ2-4; the D is unclear. The V and J ends lost 1 base and 6 bases respectively, with 7 bases between them. This CDR3 comprises 13 residues. Germline lookup yields CDR1 SGHAT and CDR2 FQNNGV. The CDR3 DNA reads as TGTGCCAGCAGCTTAGGGGAAGTAAACATTCAGTACTTC. Protein: CASSLGEVNIQYF.

This sequence joins TRBV10-3 and TRBJ1-2; 7 positions match TRBD1. The CDR3 contains 12 residues. Germline V gene data show CDR1 as ENHRY and CDR2 as SYGVKD. The J segment lost 6 bases and the V segment lost 4 bases, leaving 2 bases of the junction unmatched. CDR3 in amino acids: CAISGRGDGYTF. In DNA form, the CDR3 reads TGTGCCATCAGTGGCAGGGGGGATGGCTACACCTTC.

The table lists this clone with a count of one. This rearrangement joins TRBV28 to TRBJ2-7; D is unresolved. Trimming pared 6 bases from V and 2 bases from J, leaving 8 bases between. The CDR3 is made up of 12 amino acids. Germline V gene data show CDR1 as MDHEN and CDR2 as SYDVKM. CDR3 nucleotides: TGTGCCAGCAGCCCCGTCCCCTACGAGCAGTACTTC. This codes for CASSPVPYEQYF.

This clone was seen once. J is TRBJ2-5 and V is TRBV5-1, with TRBD1 identical over 9 bases. Per the germline V gene, CDR1 is SGHRS and CDR2 is YFSETQ. This CDR3 has 15 residues. Trimming at V came to 4 bases and at J to 5 bases, leaving 9 bases not matched to a gene. The CDR3 reads CASSVTGGREETQYF. CDR3 in DNA: TGCGCCAGCAGCGTAACAGGGGGCCGGGAGGAGACCCAGTACTTC.

The J gene is TRBJ1-3, the V gene TRBV5-5, with a tentative D call TRBD1 (5 bases). The CDR3 totals 14 residues. Deletions cut 1 base from V and 2 bases from J, with 7 bases between. CDR1 is SGHKS and CDR2 is YYEKEE in the germline V gene (reference sequence). CDR3 in DNA: TGTGCCAGCAGCTTGTGGGGGGCTGGAAACACCATATATTTT. Protein sequence: CASSLWGAGNTIYF.

The chain uses TRBV29-1 and TRBJ2-1; TRBD1 aligns across 7 bases. Germline CDR1 SQVTM, CDR2 ANQGSEA. This CDR3 has 17 amino acids. V was clipped by 5 bases and J by 8 bases; unmatched bases: 21. In nucleotides, the CDR3 is TGCAGCGTTCGGGTCGATCTGGGGACAGCCTTTAGGGATGAGCAGTTCTTC. It is translated as CSVRVDLGTAFRDEQFF.

The chain combines TRBV6-1 with TRBJ2-3; no definite D call. The germline V gene has CDR1 MNHNS and CDR2 SASEGT. The CDR3 is made up of 12 amino acids. Written as DNA, the CDR3 is TGTGCTATGGCGGAGAGCACAGATACGCAGTATTTT. Protein sequence: CAMAESTDTQYF.

CDR3 amino acids: CASSTPAARGEKLFF. As DNA, the CDR3 is TGCGCCAGCAGCACACCAGCGGCTCGAGGTGAAAAACTGTTTTTT. This chain joins TRBV4-3 and TRBJ1-4; no definite D call. V gave up 5 bases and J gave up 7 bases, with 17 bases separating them. Germline-derived CDR1 and CDR2 are LGHNA and YSLEER. The CDR3 totals 15 residues.

This clone was observed a few times. V and J are TRBV29-1 and TRBJ1-5; 7 bases are a match to TRBD1. CDR3 length: 13 residues. Per the germline V gene, CDR1 is SQVTM and CDR2 is ANQGSEA. The junction had 6 bases not matched to a gene; V was cut back by 6 bases and J by 4 bases. The CDR3 region has the DNA TGCAGCGTGCGGGACAGTTCAAATCAGCCCCAGCATTTT. Amino acid sequence: CSVRDSSNQPQHF.

V gene TRBV19 combines with J gene TRBJ1-4; 10 bases line up with TRBD1. The V and J ends lost 5 bases and 7 bases, in that order; junction bases with no gene match: 4. Germline V gene lookup returns CDR1 LNHDA and CDR2 SQIVND (reference sequence). This CDR3 comprises 14 residues. CDR3 residues: CASSVTGGGEKLFF. DNA for the CDR3: TGTGCCAGTAGTGTGACAGGGGGCGGTGAAAAACTGTTTTTT.

The V call is TRBV6-1, the J call TRBJ1-2; TRBD1 matches at 9 bases. J lost 4 bases, V lost 6 bases, and 9 bases had no gene match. In germline, CDR1 is MNHNS, CDR2 SASEGT. The CDR3 runs to 15 residues. The DNA for the CDR3 is TGTGCCAGCAGCCCAAGGACAGGGGAGGGCTATGGCTACACCTTC. Protein sequence: CASSPRTGEGYGYTF.

This clone has more than one count but fewer than ten. The rearrangement joins TRBV10-3 to TRBJ2-5; D is ambiguous. Trimming cost V 0 bases and J 1 base, with 12 bases left between them. The CDR3 loop spans 16 amino acids. Germline CDR1 ENHRY, CDR2 SYGVKD. In nucleotides, the CDR3 is TGTGCCATCAGTGAGTCGAAAGGCATCCCCCAAGAGACCCAGTACTTC. This translates into CAISESKGIPQETQYF.

The chain links TRBV19 to TRBJ2-6; a possible D gene is TRBD1 (5 bases). Germline CDR1 and CDR2: LNHDA and SQIVND (reference sequence). CDR3 length equals 17 residues. Trimming left V 3 bases short and J 4 bases short, with 16 bases between. CDR3 amino acids: CASSMGPLMGGANVLTF. The CDR3 DNA sequence: TGTGCCAGTAGTATGGGGCCCTTAATGGGGGGGGCCAACGTCCTGACTTTC.

The rearrangement links TRBV18 to TRBJ1-2; no clear D gene. Trimming shortened V by 3 bases and J by 2 bases, and 10 bases separated the two germline ends. Germline CDR1 KGHSH, CDR2 LQKENI. The CDR3 extends over 14 amino acids. CDR3 coding DNA: TGTGCCAGCTCACCGGTTTCGGGGAACTATGGCTACACCTTC. It specifies CASSPVSGNYGYTF. Full variable domain (outside the CDR3, taken from reference TRBV18 and TRBJ1-2): NAGVMQNPRHLVRRRGQEARLRCSPMKGHSHVYWYRQLPEEGLKFMVYLQKENIIDESGMPKERFSAEFPKEGPSILRIQQVVRGDSAAYFCASSPVSGNYGYTFGSGTRLTVV.

This clone has just a few counts. The V gene is TRBV10-3, the J gene TRBJ2-7; 7 positions match TRBD1. The CDR3 length is 13 residues. J lost 1 base, V lost 7 bases, and 4 bases had no gene match. Germline CDR1 and CDR2: ENHRY and SYGVKD. CDR3: CAITDRESYEQYF. Written as DNA, the CDR3 is TGTGCCATCACCGACAGGGAATCCTACGAGCAGTACTTC.

V usage is TRBV18 and J usage is TRBJ1-6, with D possibly TRBD1 on 5 matching bases. The germline CDR1 and CDR2 sequences are KGHSH and LQKENI. This CDR3 has 16 amino acids. V shed 5 bases and J shed 0 bases, with 11 bases lying between them. The CDR3 DNA reads TGTGCCAGCTCATCGACAGCTAGCTCCTATAATTCACCCCTCCACTTT. Translating it yields CASSSTASSYNSPLHF.

This sequence joins TRBV11-3 and TRBJ2-2, with TRBD2 identical over 9 bases. V lost 3 bases and J lost 3; bases outside the gene matches: 11. The germline V gene has CDR1 SGHNT and CDR2 YENEEA. The CDR3 covers 18 residues. CDR3 region: CASSLRHLAGVDTGELFF. CDR3 coding DNA: TGTGCCAGCAGCTTGCGCCATTTAGCGGGGGTTGACACCGGGGAGCTGTTTTTT.

V is TRBV7-9 and J is TRBJ1-2; 12 bases align to TRBD1. Per germline, CDR1 SEHNR and CDR2 FQNEAQ (reference sequence). The CDR3 loop spans 13 amino acids. The ends lost 4 bases at V and 10 bases at J; junction bases unmatched: 4. The CDR3 DNA follows: TGTGCCAGCAGCTCCGGGACAGGGGGCGACTACACCTTC. Translated: CASSSGTGGDYTF.

The chain recombines TRBV6-5 with TRBJ2-1; D is ambiguous. V lost 6 bases to trimming and J lost 8 bases, with 17 bases between them. The CDR3 consists of 14 residues. CDR1 is MNHEY, CDR2 SVGAGI, per germline. The CDR3 is CASRRPGTIDEQFF. Written as DNA, the CDR3 is TGTGCCAGCAGACGACCAGGTACAATCGATGAGCAGTTCTTC.

J is TRBJ2-3 and V is TRBV5-1; the match to TRBD2 covers 10 bases. Unmatched junction bases numbered 3, after V lost 4 bases and J lost 1 base. The CDR3 length is 15 residues. Germline lookup yields CDR1 SGHRS and CDR2 YFSETQ. The CDR3 spells CASSTLAGGTDTQYF. CDR3 DNA: TGCGCCAGCAGCACTCTAGCGGGGGGCACAGATACGCAGTATTTT. The variable domain in full, completed from reference TRBV5-1 and TRBJ2-3, reads KAGVTQTPRYLIKTRGQQVTLSCSPISGHRSVSWYQQTPGQGLQFLFEYFSETQRNKGNFPGRFSGRQFSNSRSEMNVSTLELGDSALYLCASSTLAGGTDTQYFGPGTRLTVL.

The rearrangement uses TRBV6-6 and TRBJ1-1; the D gene is possibly TRBD1 (5 bases). V lost 4 bases and J lost 10, with 22 bases in between. Germline loops: CDR1 MNHNY, CDR2 SVGAGI (reference sequence). The CDR3 consists of 15 residues. CDR3 sequence: CASSSPLGASGRAFF. The CDR3 DNA reads as TGTGCCAGCAGTTCCCCTCTCGGGGCCAGCGGTAGAGCTTTCTTT.

The rearrangement uses TRBV15 and TRBJ1-4, with TRBD1 as a possible D gene (5 bases). The CDR3 has 16 amino acids. In germline, CDR1 is LNHNV, CDR2 YYDKDF (reference sequence). V lost 3 bases and J lost 7, with 18 bases in between. CDR3 bases: TGTGCCACCAGCAGGGGGACCCAGGCAGTGGGTGAAAAACTGTTTTTT. Its protein is CATSRGTQAVGEKLFF.

The chain employs TRBV7-9 and TRBJ1-3; D call uncertain. Trimming removed 4 bases from V and 1 base from J, with 11 bases in between. Germline V CDR1 and CDR2: SEHNR, FQNEAQ (reference sequence). There are 15 residues in the CDR3. The CDR3 sequence is CASSSRGVSGNTIYF. The CDR3 DNA is TGTGCCAGCAGCTCCCGTGGGGTTTCTGGAAACACCATATATTTT.

About this clone itself: The sample holds other DNA sequences that translate to the same CDR3. J is TRBJ1-1 and V is TRBV18; TRBD1 matches 7 bases. Losses at the gene ends were 6 bases for V and 0 bases for J; bases not matched to a gene: 4. The CDR3 sequence is 14 residues long. Germline loops: CDR1 KGHSH, CDR2 LQKENI. The CDR3 DNA sequence: TGTGCCAGCTCCCGGGGACAGATGAACACTGAAGCTTTCTTT. Protein product: CASSRGQMNTEAFF.

V and J are TRBV7-2 and TRBJ1-2; TRBD1 is a possible D gene (5 bases). The CDR3 length is 13 residues. The V end was cut by 4 bases, the J end by 8 bases, with 14 bases between. CDR1 SGHTA and CDR2 FQGNSA come from the germline V gene. As DNA, the CDR3 is TGTGCCAGCAGCTCCGGGCCCGAGGGGGGCTACACCTTC. Translation gives CASSSGPEGGYTF.

The V and J genes are TRBV6-1 and TRBJ1-5; TRBD1 might be the D (6 bases). Per germline, CDR1 MNHNS and CDR2 SASEGT. V was shortened by 4 bases and J by 7 bases, with 11 bases between the two germline ends. This CDR3 spans 13 amino acids. DNA for the CDR3: TGTGCCAGCAGTGTACAGGGCTTCCAGCCCCAGCATTTT. It yields the protein CASSVQGFQPQHF.

The gene calls are TRBV4-3 and TRBJ1-4, with 8 bases identical to TRBD1. The germline CDR1 and CDR2 sequences are LGHNA and YSLEER. V trimming: 8 bases; J trimming: 0 bases; junction bases outside the gene matches: 2. CDR3 size: 14 residues. The CDR3 bases are TGCGCCAGCTCGACAGGGGCAACTAATGAAAAACTGTTTTTT. Amino acid sequence: CASSTGATNEKLFF.

V gene TRBV6-1 combines with J gene TRBJ2-3, with no clear D. The CDR3 totals 15 residues. CDR1 and CDR2 from the germline V gene are MNHNS and SASEGT. Trimming cost V 10 bases and J 0 bases, with 17 bases left between them. The CDR3 coding sequence is TGTGCCACCCTGGAACAGCCTTCTAGCACAGATACGCAGTATTTT. Its translation is CATLEQPSSTDTQYF.

The V and J genes are TRBV5-5 and TRBJ1-2; 9 bases are shared with TRBD1. This CDR3 spans 16 amino acids. Germline V gene lookup returns CDR1 SGHKS and CDR2 YYEKEE (reference sequence). V trimming: 4 bases; J trimming: 5 bases; junction bases outside the gene matches: 12. The CDR3 here is CASSRGETGGGYGYTF. The CDR3 DNA reads TGTGCCAGCAGCCGAGGGGAGACAGGGGGTGGGTATGGCTACACCTTC.

The chain links TRBV11-2 to TRBJ2-2, with 7 bases matching TRBD1. The CDR3 is 14 residues long. The germline V gene has CDR1 SGHAT and CDR2 FQNNGV. Trimming took 4 bases from V and 1 from J; bases not matched to a gene: 0. The CDR3 reads CASSWDRNTGELFF. In DNA, the CDR3 is TGTGCCAGCAGCTGGGACAGGAACACCGGGGAGCTGTTTTTT.

This clone came up a few times. The genes are TRBV19 and TRBJ1-3; 9 bases map to TRBD1. With 7 bases clipped from V and 2 bases from J, the junction kept 9 bases outside the gene matches. The CDR3 has 16 residues. CDR1 and CDR2 from the germline V gene are LNHDA and SQIVND (reference sequence). The CDR3 reads CASIPGQGRPGNTIYF. CDR3 bases: TGTGCCAGTATTCCCGGACAGGGGCGCCCTGGAAACACCATATATTTT.

This chain joins TRBV6-5 and TRBJ2-2, with a possible D match to TRBD2 (5 bases). Per the germline V gene, CDR1 is MNHEY and CDR2 is SVGAGI. V shed 4 bases and J shed 4 bases, with 7 bases lying between them. CDR3 length: 13 amino acids. The CDR3 protein is CASSSSGTGELFF. CDR3 DNA: TGTGCCAGCAGTTCGAGCGGCACCGGGGAGCTGTTTTTT.